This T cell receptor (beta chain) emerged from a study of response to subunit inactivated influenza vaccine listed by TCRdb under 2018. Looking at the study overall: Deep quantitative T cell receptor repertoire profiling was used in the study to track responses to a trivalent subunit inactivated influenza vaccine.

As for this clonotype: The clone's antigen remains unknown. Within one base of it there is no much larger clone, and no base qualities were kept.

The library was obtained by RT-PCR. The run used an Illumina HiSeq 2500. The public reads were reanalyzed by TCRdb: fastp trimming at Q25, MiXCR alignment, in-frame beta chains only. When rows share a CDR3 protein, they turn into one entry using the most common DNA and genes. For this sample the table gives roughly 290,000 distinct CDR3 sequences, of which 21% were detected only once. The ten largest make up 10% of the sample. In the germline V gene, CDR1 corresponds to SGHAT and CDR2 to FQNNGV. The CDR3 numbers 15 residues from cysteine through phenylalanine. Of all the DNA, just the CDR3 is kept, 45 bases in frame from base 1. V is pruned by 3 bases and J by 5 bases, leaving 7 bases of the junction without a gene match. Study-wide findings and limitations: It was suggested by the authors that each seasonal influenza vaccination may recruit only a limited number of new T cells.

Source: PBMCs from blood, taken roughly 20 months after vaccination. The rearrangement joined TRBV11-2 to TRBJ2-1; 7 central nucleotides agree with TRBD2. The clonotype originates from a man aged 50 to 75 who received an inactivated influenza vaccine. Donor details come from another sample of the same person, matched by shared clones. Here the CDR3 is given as CASSFRDYLNNEQFF. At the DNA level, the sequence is TGTGCCAGCAGCTTCCGGGACTACCTGAACAATGAGCAGTTCTTC.